The rows below give T cell receptor beta chains drawn from one sample of a study of cytomegalovirus exposure and HLA in healthy donors. Assay: immunoSEQ multiplex PCR; the TCRdb copy retains only in-frame clones and omits some. The data show about 89,000 clones, about 80% seen once. Input material: PBMCs. The receptors shown here come from a male donor in good health and CMV-seronegative. Both conserved end residues are part of each CDR3.

v_call cdr3_aa
TRBV6-6 CASSYSEVPYEQYF
TRBV29-1 CSVEAGGNTIYF
TRBV27 CASSQGEPAEQYF
TRBV4-1 CASSQESYSNQPQHF
TRBV6-5 CASTGGPGNQPQHF
TRBV14 CASRAGQGAYSPLHF
TRBV5-1 CASSFAEKNTEAFF
TRBV19 CASSIDHNQPQHF
TRBV30 CAWGRITMNTEAFF
TRBV5-1 CASSLVTGRKNYGYTF
TRBV25-1 CASSGVAGANVLTF
TRBV11-1 CASSSGGWVYEQYF
TRBV19 CASSTDRDEKLFF
TRBV5-1 CASQTDSSYNEQFF
TRBV11-2 CASSILRLRDRSYEQYF
TRBV2 CASILQTGGTEAFF
TRBV5-4 CASSYGLAGVNTYEQYF
TRBV10-3 CAINSDRVNIHGYTF
TRBV6-1 CASRTQTGWGTEAFF
TRBV13 CASSLSPGQRNTEAFF
TRBV6-5 CASSPELSGGNEQFF
TRBV18 CASSASTGPGNTIYF
TRBV6-1 CASSEAGRGNTEAFF
TRBV29-1 CSVAGAGGIGEQFF
TRBV28 CASKVRQFSLPEAFF
TRBV7-2 CASSLVTATEAFF
TRBV5-4 CASSLYSYEQYF
TRBV9 CASSVGPSYEQYF
TRBV7-8 CASSPRGDSISGNTIYF
TRBV6-5 CASSYSGQGFLETQYF
TRBV9 CASSRRDSSYEQYF
TRBV10-2 CASSTGWYGMNTEAFF
TRBV5-5 CASSLMTGDEKLFF
TRBV28 CASRRPRGLKDSPLHF
TRBV7-2 CASSLEDRGWNEQFF
TRBV28 CASSDGTGGAYEQYF
TRBV28 CASRSETGYGYTF
TRBV6-6 CASSWTATDTQYF
TRBV12-5 CAPRRRTATNEKLFF
TRBV5-5 CASSPRGHRNVYTF
TRBV27 CASRFKGAGVYEQFF
TRBV6-4 CASSDSASGRDEQFF
TRBV5-1 CASSLRDTGGYEQYF